This TCR beta chain was obtained from a study of blood T cell repertoires in COVID-19. Under the authors' procedure: By means of reference gene primer amplification, nucleated cell counts were estimated. Sequencing used immunoSEQ multiplex PCR; TCRdb keeps in-frame clones, though not all of them. Clonal size and the V and J genes are those of that table, whereas D and trimming came from the DNA. The sample has about 43,000 clones, roughly 87% seen once; the top ten hold around 10%. This CDR3 contains 15 residues. V lost 0 bases, J lost 2 bases, and 1 base stayed unmatched. Germline-derived CDR1 and CDR2 are MNHEY and SVGAGI.

Sample: peripheral blood. This TCR was sampled from a woman over 75 with active COVID-19. The rearrangement links TRBV6-5 to TRBJ2-5; TRBD2 aligns across 9 bases. The CDR3 DNA follows: TGTGCCAGCAGTTACTCGGCGGGGGGGCAAGAGACCCAGTACTTC. This translates into CASSYSAGGQETQYF.